The 26 T cell receptor beta chains below were found in one sample sequenced in a study of T cells in Graves' hyperthyroidism and ophthalmopathy. What was amplified from RNA transcripts were TCR beta CDR3 regions. Primed by the HTBI set, a first-round RT-PCR was run on the TCR CDR3. TCRdb used MiXCR to reprocess the multiplex PCR reads, holding one entry per CDR3 protein. The repertoire has about 570,000 distinct CDR3 sequences, 46% of them found once; the top ten carry roughly 20%. The sequenced material came from peripheral blood or thyroid tissue (not recorded which). The receptor source for this set is an adult woman with Graves' disease, either hyperthyroidism or ophthalmopathy (not recorded which).

This clonotype was counted at least ten times. This chain uses TRBV7-9 with TRBJ2-2; 9 bases map to TRBD2. Germline trimming cut 3 bases from V and 2 bases from J; bases unmatched to any gene: 7. CDR3 length equals 17 residues. From germline, CDR1 is SEHNR and CDR2 FQNEAQ (reference sequence). The CDR3 loop is CASSFRKGLANTGELFF. The CDR3 DNA sequence: TGTGCCAGCAGCTTTAGAAAGGGACTAGCAAACACCGGGGAGCTGTTTTTT.

There are many counts of this clonotype. This chain uses TRBV29-1 with TRBJ2-5; possible D gene TRBD1, 6 bases. This CDR3 is 13 amino acids long. V gave up 6 bases and J gave up 5 bases, with 16 bases separating them. Germline loops: CDR1 SQVTM, CDR2 ANQGSEA. The CDR3 bases are TGCAGCGTCGCCCAAACAGGGAGCGAGACCCAGTACTTC. Its translation is CSVAQTGSETQYF.

This clonotype was seen many times. The chain recombines TRBV27 with TRBJ2-5; D ambiguous. Germline values: CDR1 MNHEY, CDR2 SMNVEV (reference sequence). The CDR3 sequence is 12 residues long. V was trimmed by 4 bases and J by 0 bases, leaving 3 bases between them. CDR3 nucleotides: TGTGCCAGCAGTTCAAACCAAGAGACCCAGTACTTC. This gives the protein CASSSNQETQYF.

At least ten counts were recorded for this clonotype. The rearrangement links TRBV7-9 to TRBJ1-1; tentative D call: TRBD1 (5 bases). The germline CDR1 and CDR2 sequences are SEHNR and FQNEAQ (reference sequence). Trimming stripped 0 bases from V and 6 bases from J, with 8 bases between. The CDR3 covers 13 residues. CDR3 amino acids: CASSLAWGSEAFF. The CDR3 nucleotides are TGTGCCAGCAGCTTAGCCTGGGGGTCTGAAGCTTTCTTT.

This clonotype was found many times. The chain links TRBV28 to TRBJ2-7; D ambiguous. From germline, CDR1 is MDHEN and CDR2 SYDVKM. The CDR3 runs 14 residues. V lost 7 bases to trimming and J lost 6 bases, with 19 bases between them. The CDR3 DNA follows: TGTGCCAGCATGCGACGGGTGGGGATACGCGAGCAGTACTTC. Translation: CASMRRVGIREQYF.

The gene calls are TRBV5-1 and TRBJ1-2; TRBD1 matches 8 bases. Unmatched junction bases numbered 5, after V lost 4 bases and J lost 3 bases. Germline V gives CDR1 SGHRS, CDR2 YFSETQ. The CDR3 is made up of 14 amino acids. This chain's CDR3 is CASSEGTGYYGYTF. In nucleotides, the CDR3 is TGCGCCAGCAGCGAAGGGACAGGATACTATGGCTACACCTTC.

The chain links TRBV5-1 to TRBJ2-3, with D tentatively TRBD1 (6 bases). Trimming cost V 0 bases and J 2 bases, with 13 bases left between them. Germline CDR1 is SGHRS and CDR2 is YFSETQ. The CDR3 totals 16 residues. The CDR3 bases are TGCGCCAGCAGCTTGGCCGGGACAACGAACACAGATACGCAGTATTTT. This translates into CASSLAGTTNTDTQYF.

This sequence joins TRBV6-1 and TRBJ2-7, with TRBD1 identical over 9 bases. This CDR3 comprises 16 residues. From germline, CDR1 is MNHNS and CDR2 SASEGT. The V gene end was trimmed by 4 bases and the J gene end by 4 bases; junction bases not matched to a gene: 11. This chain's CDR3 is CASSAQPTGGTYEQYF. The CDR3 DNA reads TGTGCCAGCAGTGCCCAACCGACAGGGGGGACTTACGAGCAGTACTTC.

The CDR3 spells CASSAGVALKLFF. CDR3 sequence (DNA): TGTGCCAGCAGCGCAGGGGTAGCCCTGAAACTGTTTTTT. V is TRBV9 and J is TRBJ2-2; maybe TRBD1 (6 bases). This CDR3 is built from 13 residues. V was cut by 3 bases and J by 14 bases, with 17 bases left in between. Germline-derived CDR1 and CDR2 are SGDLS and YYNGEE.

CDR3 coding DNA: TGTGCCAGCAGTTCCAACAGCTACTATGGCTACACCTTC. This encodes CASSSNSYYGYTF. The chain joins TRBV12-3 or TRBV12-4 to TRBJ1-2; D not certain. With 4 bases removed from V and 3 bases from J, the gap between germline ends came to 9 bases. The CDR3 has 13 amino acids.

This clonotype was counted at least ten times. The chain recombines TRBV2 with TRBJ1-5; D unclear. Trimming removed 2 bases at V and 1 base at J, with 9 bases between. Germline CDR1 and CDR2: SNHLY and FYNNEI. The CDR3 is 15 residues long. In DNA form, the CDR3 reads TGTGCCAGCAGTGAACGGGGTTGGAGCAATCAGCCCCAGCATTTT. This sequence encodes CASSERGWSNQPQHF.

The CDR3 is CSLGDRAGNTIYF. CDR3 nucleotides: TGCAGCTTAGGGGACAGGGCTGGAAACACCATATATTTT. The J gene is TRBJ1-3, the V gene TRBV20-1, with 9 bases aligning to TRBD1. Germline CDR1 and CDR2: DFQATT and SNEGSKA (reference sequence). The CDR3 length is 13 residues.

The chain links TRBV9 to TRBJ1-3; D possibly corresponds to TRBD1 (6 bases). V lost 4 bases to trimming and J lost 0 bases, with 20 bases between them. The length of the CDR3 is 18 residues. CDR1 SGDLS and CDR2 YYNGEE come from the germline V gene. CDR3 region: CASSPWADRGISGNTIYF. The CDR3 region has the DNA TGTGCCAGCAGCCCTTGGGCGGACAGAGGGATCTCTGGAAACACCATATATTTT. Supplemented by reference TRBV9 and TRBJ1-3, the full variable domain reads DSGVTQTPKHLITATGQRVTLRCSPRSGDLSVYWYQQSLDQGLQFLIQYYNGEERAKGNILERFSAQQFPDLHSELNLSSLELGDSALYFCASSPWADRGISGNTIYFGEGSWLTVV.

The chain combines TRBV12-3 or TRBV12-4 with TRBJ2-2; 7 positions match TRBD2. J was trimmed by 8 bases and V by 3 bases; bases with no gene match: 3. The CDR3 totals 13 residues. CDR3 sequence reads: CASSFKGGGELFF. The CDR3 region has the DNA TGTGCCAGCAGTTTTAAGGGAGGGGGGGAGCTGTTTTTT.

This clonotype was recorded many times. The chain is built from TRBV6-2 or TRBV6-3 and TRBJ2-7; no firm D call. The CDR3 is made up of 13 amino acids. Germline assignment: CDR1 MNHEY and CDR2 SVGEGT. Trimming removed 7 bases from V and 2 bases from J, with 12 bases in between. This CDR3 is CASTPGPTYEQYF. CDR3 in DNA: TGTGCCAGCACCCCTGGGCCTACCTACGAGCAGTACTTC.

The chain uses TRBV9 and TRBJ1-2, with D tentatively TRBD1 (5 bases). CDR1 is SGDLS and CDR2 is YYNGEE in the germline V gene. This CDR3 has 13 residues. V was pared by 0 bases and J by 6 bases, with 9 bases between. The CDR3, as DNA: TGTGCCAGCAGCGTAGGGGACGCCGATGGCTACACCTTC. The encoded protein is CASSVGDADGYTF.

This clonotype was observed at least ten times. V and J are TRBV7-8 and TRBJ1-3; D is ambiguous. Trimming took 0 bases from V and 0 from J, leaving 9 bases between them. CDR3 length: 16 residues. From germline, CDR1 is SGHVS and CDR2 FQNEAQ. CDR3 amino acids: CASSLAGPDSGNTIYF. DNA for the CDR3: TGTGCCAGCAGCTTAGCTGGCCCAGACTCTGGAAACACCATATATTTT.

V is TRBV7-9 and J is TRBJ2-7; TRBD2 matches 7 bases. The V gene end was trimmed by 4 bases and the J gene end by 4 bases; junction bases not matched to a gene: 10. The CDR3 is made up of 15 amino acids. Germline V lookup: CDR1 SEHNR, CDR2 FQNEAQ (reference sequence). Here the CDR3 DNA reads TGTGCCAGCAGCTCAGCCGTGGGGGGGGTGTACGAGCAGTACTTC. It translates to CASSSAVGGVYEQYF. Filled out from reference TRBV7-9 and TRBJ2-7, the complete variable domain reads DTGVSQNPRHKITKRGQNVTFRCDPISEHNRLYWYRQTLGQGPEFLTYFQNEAQLEKSRLLSDRFSAERPKGSFSTLEIQRTEQGDSAMYLCASSSAVGGVYEQYFGPGTRLTVT.

Here the CDR3 reads CAISGTENSYEQYF. DNA for the CDR3: TGTGCCATCAGTGGAACAGAAAACTCCTACGAGCAGTACTTC. V is TRBV10-3 and J is TRBJ2-7; no clear D gene. This CDR3 is built from 14 residues. Germline assignment: CDR1 ENHRY and CDR2 SYGVKD. V shed 4 bases and J shed 0 bases, with 10 bases lying between them.

The rearrangement uses TRBV15 and TRBJ1-2; tentatively, D is TRBD1 (5 bases). The CDR3 length is 16 residues. The V end lost 0 bases, the J end lost 6 bases, and 17 bases lay between the germline ends. Germline V gene lookup returns CDR1 LNHNV and CDR2 YYDKDF (reference sequence). The CDR3 nucleotides are TGTGCCACCAGCAGAGATCGTTCAGGGCCACTGGATGGCTACACCTTC. Amino acids: CATSRDRSGPLDGYTF.

This clonotype has a count of ten or more. The chain links TRBV12-3 or TRBV12-4 to TRBJ2-6; D is undetermined. Trimming shortened V by 3 bases and J by 2 bases, and 8 bases separated the two germline ends. The CDR3 length is 15 residues. CDR3: CASSFPRAGANVLTF. In nucleotides, the CDR3 is TGTGCCAGCAGTTTTCCAAGAGCTGGGGCCAACGTCCTGACTTTC.

Ten or more counts support this clonotype. This chain joins TRBV11-2 and TRBJ2-7, with D maybe TRBD2 (5 bases). The V end lost 2 bases, the J end lost 0 bases, and 11 bases lay between the germline ends. The CDR3 spans 15 residues. Germline-derived CDR1 and CDR2 are SGHAT and FQNNGV. The DNA of the CDR3 is TGTGCCAGCAGCTTATCCCGGGGAGCCTCCTACGAGCAGTACTTC. As protein: CASSLSRGASYEQYF.

In its sample, this clonotype was seen many times. CDR3: CASSLGDSMYEQYF. The CDR3 coding sequence is TGCGCCAGCAGCTTGGGTGACAGCATGTACGAGCAGTACTTC. J is TRBJ2-7 and V is TRBV5-1; the D gene is possibly TRBD1 (5 bases). The germline V gene has CDR1 SGHRS and CDR2 YFSETQ. CDR3 length equals 14 residues. The germline V and J ends were trimmed by 0 bases and 4 bases, with 11 bases remaining between them.

With regard to this clonotype: Lacking the conserved final phenylalanine or tryptophan, this CDR3 likely reflects a read error. Because the CDR3's place on the DNA is in doubt, the DNA is left out and the CDR3 is given as listed by TCRdb. The chain recombines TRBV6-5 with TRBJ2-5; no check of the table's D call, TRBD1, against the DNA was made. The V gene's germline CDR1 is MNHEY and CDR2 SVGAGI. The CDR3 contains 9 residues when both ends are counted. The CDR3 sequence: CASRPGTGG.

This rearrangement joins TRBV11-2 to TRBJ1-4, with a weak D call TRBD1 (5 bases). The CDR3 has 16 residues. Germline V gene sequence: CDR1 SGHAT, CDR2 FQNNGV. The ends were cut back, 5 bases at V and 3 bases at J, with 16 bases in the middle. As DNA, the CDR3 is TGTGCCAGCAGCCCCGGGGGGGGTACGGCTAATGAAAAACTGTTTTTT. Protein product: CASSPGGGTANEKLFF.

V gene TRBV5-1 combines with J gene TRBJ1-4, with TRBD1 as a possible D gene (5 bases). The CDR3 is 16 amino acids. Deletions cut 3 bases from V and 0 bases from J, with 12 bases between. Germline values: CDR1 SGHRS, CDR2 YFSETQ. The CDR3: CASSSFGGTTNEKLFF. The CDR3 coding sequence is TGCGCCAGCAGCTCGTTTGGGGGGACAACTAATGAAAAACTGTTTTTT.